These T cell receptor beta chains were read from a single sample in a study of cytomegalovirus exposure and HLA in healthy donors. Assay used: immunoSEQ multiplex PCR; TCRdb lists only in-frame clones, some missing. The sample lists about 120,000 clones, approximately 80% occurring once. The material sequenced was PBMCs. The receptors stem from a female donor in good health and CMV-seropositive. CDR3s include the opening cysteine and the closing phenylalanine or tryptophan. The order of the fields is V gene, D gene, J gene, clone size, CDR3 protein, CDR3 DNA. The D gene is left open where the match is weak. The size entry is marked missing in some rows and otherwise reads once, few, many or a size class.

TRBV2	NA	TRBJ2-3	NA	CASREQVMEAQYF	TGTGCCAGCAGGGAACAGGTCATGGAAGCGCAGTATTTT
TRBV12-5	TRBD2	TRBJ2-1	few	CASVIGGTFTYNEQFF	TGTGCTAGTGTTATCGGGGGGACCTTCACCTACAATGAGCAGTTCTTC
TRBV5-1	NA	TRBJ2-2	NA	CASSLPRITGELFF	TGCGCCAGCAGCTTGCCGCGGATCACCGGGGAGCTGTTTTTT
TRBV15	NA	TRBJ2-5	few	CATSRVRLETQYF	TGTGCCACCAGCAGAGTGAGGTTGGAGACCCAGTACTTC
TRBV11-2	TRBD1	TRBJ1-2	few	CASSPLEGASYGYTF	TGTGCCAGCAGCCCCCTTGAGGGGGCAAGCTATGGCTACACCTTC
TRBV5-1	NA	TRBJ2-3	NA	CASTSRGSTDTQYF	TGCGCCAGCACCTCTCGAGGCAGCACAGATACGCAGTATTTT
TRBV7-8	TRBD1	TRBJ1-1	NA	CASSLIQGARTEAFF	TGTGCCAGCAGCTTAATACAGGGGGCGCGAACTGAAGCTTTCTTT
TRBV28	NA	TRBJ1-6	NA	CASSSPGASRALHF	TGTGCCAGCAGTTCCCCAGGGGCCTCACGAGCCCTCCACTTT
TRBV11-2	NA	TRBJ2-1	NA	CASSLGTTYNEQFF	TGTGCCAGCAGCTTAGGGACTACGTACAATGAGCAGTTCTTC
TRBV15	TRBD1	TRBJ1-5	NA	CATRRDRDQPQHF	TGTGCCACCAGACGGGACAGGGACCAGCCCCAGCATTTT
TRBV7-3	TRBD1	TRBJ1-6	NA	CASSLTGTGHSPLHF	TGTGCCAGCAGCCTTACCGGGACAGGGCATTCACCCCTCCACTTT
TRBV19	NA	TRBJ2-5	few	CASKKNQRLPQETQYF	TGTGCCAGTAAAAAGAACCAGCGGCTCCCCCAAGAGACCCAGTACTTC
TRBV4-3	NA	TRBJ1-3	many	CASSMGGSGNTIYF	TGCGCCAGCAGCATGGGGGGCTCTGGAAACACCATATATTTT